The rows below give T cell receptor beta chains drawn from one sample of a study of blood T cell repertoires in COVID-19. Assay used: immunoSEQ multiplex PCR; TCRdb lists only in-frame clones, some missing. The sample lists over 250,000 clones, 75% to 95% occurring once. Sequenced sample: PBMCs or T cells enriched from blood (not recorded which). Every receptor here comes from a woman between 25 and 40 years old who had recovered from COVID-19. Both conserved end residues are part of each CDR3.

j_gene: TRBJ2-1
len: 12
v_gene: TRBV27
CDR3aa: CASSLWGGRQFF

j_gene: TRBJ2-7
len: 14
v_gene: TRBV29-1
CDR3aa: CSVRRTGGVGEQYF

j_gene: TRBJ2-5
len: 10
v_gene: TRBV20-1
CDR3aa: CSAYLGPQYF

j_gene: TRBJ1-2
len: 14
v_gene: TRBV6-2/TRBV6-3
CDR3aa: CASSYSQGGYGYTF

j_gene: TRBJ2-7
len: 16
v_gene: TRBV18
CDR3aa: CASSPLPRGGAYEQYF

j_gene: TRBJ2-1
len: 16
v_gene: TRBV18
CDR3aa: CASSPPFGLGFNEQFF

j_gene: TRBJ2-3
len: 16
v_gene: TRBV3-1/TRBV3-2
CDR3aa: CASSQGPVLGADTQYF

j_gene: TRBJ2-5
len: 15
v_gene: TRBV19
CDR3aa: CASSSGGTAQETQYF

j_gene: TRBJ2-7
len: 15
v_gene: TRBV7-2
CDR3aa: CASSATSGRSHEQYF

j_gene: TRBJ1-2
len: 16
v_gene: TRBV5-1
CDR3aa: CASSLARDRSNYGYTF

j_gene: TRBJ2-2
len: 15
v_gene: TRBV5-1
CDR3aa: CASSPGTANTGELFF

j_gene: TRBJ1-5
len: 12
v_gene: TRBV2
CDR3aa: CASRGGGGPQHF

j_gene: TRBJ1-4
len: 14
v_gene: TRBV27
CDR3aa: CASKKGATNEKLFF

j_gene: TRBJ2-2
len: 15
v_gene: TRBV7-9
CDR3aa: CASSTGTLNTGELFF

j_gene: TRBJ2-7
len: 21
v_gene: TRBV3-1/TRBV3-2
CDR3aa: CASSLRPITGTREGGSYEQYF

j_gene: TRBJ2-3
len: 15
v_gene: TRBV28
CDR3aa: CASSSSREGVDTQYF

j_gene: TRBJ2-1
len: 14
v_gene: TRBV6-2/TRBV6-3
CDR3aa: CASSSAGWSYEQFF

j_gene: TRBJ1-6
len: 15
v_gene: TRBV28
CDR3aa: CASSFPLRERSPLHF

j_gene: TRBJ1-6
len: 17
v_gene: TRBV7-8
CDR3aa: CASSLEIGSSYNSPLHF

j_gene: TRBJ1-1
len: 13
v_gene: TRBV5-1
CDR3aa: CASSLNMNTEAFF

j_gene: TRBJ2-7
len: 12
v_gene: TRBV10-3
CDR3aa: CAISDRGYEQYF

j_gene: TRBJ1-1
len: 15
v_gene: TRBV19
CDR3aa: CASSPDSLRVAEAFF